These 25 T cell receptor beta chains came from one sample sequenced in a study of T cell changes during pregnancy in multiple sclerosis. Only in-frame clones appear in the TCRdb table, and some are missing; sequencing was by immunoSEQ multiplex PCR. The table lists fewer than 150,000 clones, around 95% of them singletons. The material sequenced was peripheral blood, taken after pregnancy. The receptor set was obtained from a female donor with multiple sclerosis, enrolled in a pregnancy study.

The gene calls are TRBV11-1 and TRBJ2-3; 9 positions match TRBD2. The germline CDR1 and CDR2 sequences are SGHAT and FQDESV (reference sequence). The CDR3 has 17 residues. V lost 5 bases to trimming and J lost 2 bases; unmatched junction nucleotides: 11. CDR3 amino acids: CASSLLPASGITDTQYF. The CDR3 bases are TGTGCCAGCAGCCTCCTTCCGGCTAGCGGGATCACAGATACGCAGTATTTT.

This clone appeared once. V is TRBV7-9 and J is TRBJ2-2; the D gene is possibly TRBD1 (6 bases). There are 13 residues in the CDR3. Trimming stripped 5 bases from V and 7 bases from J, with 11 bases between. CDR1 SEHNR and CDR2 FQNEAQ come from the germline V gene (reference sequence). The CDR3 nucleotides read TGTGCCAGCAGCCTTGGGGGCATCGGGGAGCTGTTTTTT. Protein sequence: CASSLGGIGELFF.

The chain couples TRBV2 to TRBJ2-3, with TRBD2 matching over 9 bases. Germline V gene lookup returns CDR1 SNHLY and CDR2 FYNNEI. The CDR3 runs to 14 residues. Trimming removed 10 bases from V and 3 bases from J; junction bases left unmatched: 8. The CDR3 bases are TGTGCCACCCTAGCGGGATCGGTGACAGATACGCAGTATTTT. This gives the protein CATLAGSVTDTQYF.

J is TRBJ2-7 and V is TRBV5-4; 7 bases are a match to TRBD1. The CDR3 loop spans 15 amino acids. V shed 4 bases, J shed 0 bases, and the junction held 7 bases outside the gene matches. Germline V gene data show CDR1 as SGHNT and CDR2 as YYREEE (reference sequence). The CDR3 region is CASSEGTATSYEQYF. In nucleotides, the CDR3 is TGTGCCAGCAGCGAAGGGACAGCTACCTCCTACGAGCAGTACTTC.

CDR3 in DNA: TGTGCCAGTAGTATACAGGGATTCTCGTCTCAGCCCCAGCATTTT. Amino acids: CASSIQGFSSQPQHF. V is TRBV19 and J is TRBJ1-5; D may be TRBD1 (5 bases). Deletions cut 2 bases from V and 6 bases from J, with 14 bases between. Germline-derived CDR1 and CDR2 are LNHDA and SQIVND (reference sequence). CDR3 length: 15 residues.

V is TRBV7-2 and J is TRBJ1-5; D is perhaps TRBD1 (5 bases). Germline CDR1 SGHTA, CDR2 FQGNSA. V lost 5 bases and J lost 4, with 12 bases in between. This CDR3 is 14 amino acids long. The CDR3 region is CASSPWKGNQPQHF. The DNA for the CDR3 is TGTGCCAGCAGCCCTTGGAAGGGGAATCAGCCCCAGCATTTT. Full variable domain (rest looked up from reference TRBV7-2 and TRBJ1-5): GAGVSQSPSNKVTEKGKDVELRCDPISGHTALYWYRQSLGQGLEFLIYFQGNSAPDKSGLPSDRFSAERTGGSVSTLTIQRTQQEDSAVYLCASSPWKGNQPQHFGDGTRLSIL.

This chain joins TRBV10-1 and TRBJ2-7; TRBD1 aligns across 8 bases. V trimming: 7 bases; J trimming: 5 bases; junction bases outside the gene matches: 13. This CDR3 spans 15 amino acids. Germline-derived CDR1 and CDR2 are WNHNN and SYGVQD (reference sequence). DNA for the CDR3: TGCGCCAGCACCCGAGGGGGACAGGAGGGACACGAGCAGTACTTC. This gives the protein CASTRGGQEGHEQYF.

In the case of this clone: Other DNA sequences within the sample encode an identical CDR3. V gene TRBV28 combines with J gene TRBJ2-7; TRBD1 agrees at 11 bases. This CDR3 comprises 14 residues. The J segment lost 1 base and the V segment lost 6 bases, leaving 2 bases of the junction unmatched. Germline V gene lookup returns CDR1 MDHEN and CDR2 SYDVKM. The CDR3 sequence is CASRGTGGSYEQYF. As DNA, the CDR3 is TGTGCCAGCAGGGGGACAGGGGGTTCCTACGAGCAGTACTTC.

This clone was recorded only once. In nucleotides, the CDR3 is TGTGCCAGCAGTTTAAGACAGGGGGAGGAAAAACTGTTTTTT. Translating gives CASSLRQGEEKLFF. This chain links TRBV27 with TRBJ1-4, with 9 bases fitting TRBD1. The CDR3 totals 14 residues. V dropped 2 bases and J dropped 8; count of bases not matched to a gene: 3. Germline CDR1 is MNHEY and CDR2 is SMNVEV (reference sequence).

This rearrangement joins TRBV5-1 to TRBJ2-1; 11 bases match TRBD1. In germline, CDR1 is SGHRS, CDR2 YFSETQ. The CDR3 runs 16 residues. The V gene end was trimmed by 4 bases and the J gene end by 3 bases; junction bases not matched to a gene: 6. CDR3 bases: TGCGCCAGCAGCCCCCGGACAGGGGGCGACTACAATGAGCAGTTCTTC. It translates to CASSPRTGGDYNEQFF.

V and J are TRBV19 and TRBJ2-7, with D possibly being TRBD2 (5 bases). The CDR3 runs to 14 residues. The germline gives CDR1 LNHDA, CDR2 SQIVND (reference sequence). V dropped 1 base and J dropped 3 bases, with 10 bases sitting between them. The CDR3 is CASSIGLGDYEQYF. CDR3 coding DNA: TGTGCCAGTAGTATAGGTCTGGGAGACTACGAGCAGTACTTC. Full variable domain (outside the CDR3, taken from reference TRBV19 and TRBJ2-7): DGGITQSPKYLFRKEGQNVTLSCEQNLNHDAMYWYRQDPGQGLRLIYYSQIVNDFQKGDIAEGYSVSREKKESFPLTVTSAQKNPTAFYLCASSIGLGDYEQYFGPGTRLTVT.

J is TRBJ1-2 and V is TRBV5-4, with D possibly being TRBD1 (6 bases). The CDR3 spans 14 residues. Deletions cut 4 bases from V and 4 bases from J, with 14 bases between. Germline CDR1 SGHNT, CDR2 YYREEE (reference sequence). CDR3 sequence (DNA): TGTGCCAGCAGCAGAGCGACAGGCAGCTATGGCTACACCTTC. Its protein is CASSRATGSYGYTF.

The chain carries TRBV5-1 and TRBJ2-3, with D unclear. Trimming left V 2 bases short and J 0 bases short, with 7 bases between. CDR3 length equals 14 residues. Germline lookup yields CDR1 SGHRS and CDR2 YFSETQ. For the CDR3, the DNA is TGCGCCAGCAGCTTAGACTCAAGCACAGATACGCAGTATTTT. Its protein product is CASSLDSSTDTQYF.

The chain combines TRBV14 with TRBJ1-1; tentative D call: TRBD1 (5 bases). The V gene's germline CDR1 is SGHDN and CDR2 FVKESK. V lost 0 bases to trimming and J lost 1 base, with 9 bases between them. This CDR3 comprises 15 residues. CDR3 sequence reads: CASSQEGQGNTEAFF. The CDR3 DNA follows: TGTGCCAGCAGCCAAGAAGGCCAGGGGAACACTGAAGCTTTCTTT. The whole variable domain, remainder taken from reference TRBV14 and TRBJ1-1, is EAGVTQFPSHSVIEKGQTVTLRCDPISGHDNLYWYRRVMGKEIKFLLHFVKESKQDESGMPNNRFLAERTGGTYSTLKVQPAELEDSGVYFCASSQEGQGNTEAFFGQGTRLTVV.

This chain connects TRBV6-4 to TRBJ1-1; tentatively, D is TRBD1 (5 bases). This CDR3 is built from 13 residues. Trimming cost V 6 bases and J 1 base, with 9 bases left between them. Germline values: CDR1 MRHNA, CDR2 SNTAGT. The CDR3 spells CASSRDRNTEAFF. CDR3 coding DNA: TGTGCCAGCAGCAGAGACAGGAACACTGAAGCTTTCTTT.

The chain uses TRBV28 and TRBJ1-3, with a possible D match to TRBD1 (5 bases). The CDR3 is 14 amino acids. CDR1 is MDHEN and CDR2 is SYDVKM in the germline V gene. V dropped 3 bases and J dropped 5 bases, with 11 bases sitting between them. The CDR3 loop reads CASSLRQGRNTIYF. In DNA, the CDR3 is TGTGCCAGCAGTTTGAGGCAGGGAAGAAACACCATATATTTT.

CDR3 protein: CASSPTSGSYNEQFF. The CDR3 DNA sequence: TGTGCCAGTAGTCCTACTAGCGGGAGCTACAATGAGCAGTTCTTC. This rearrangement joins TRBV19 to TRBJ2-1, with 11 positions matching TRBD2. CDR1 is LNHDA and CDR2 is SQIVND in the germline V gene (reference sequence). The junction had 3 bases not matched to a gene; V was cut back by 5 bases and J by 3 bases. This CDR3 contains 15 residues.

This rearrangement joins TRBV11-2 to TRBJ1-3, with a possible D match to TRBD1 (5 bases). V was clipped by 2 bases and J by 0 bases, with 11 bases between them. From germline, CDR1 is SGHAT and CDR2 FQNNGV. The CDR3 has 16 residues. The CDR3 DNA reads TGTGCCAGCAGCTTATTGATGGGGGGCTCTGGAAACACCATATATTTT. It codes for CASSLLMGGSGNTIYF.

This rearrangement joins TRBV19 to TRBJ2-7; the match to TRBD1 covers 9 bases. V lost 3 bases, J lost 5 bases, and 8 bases stayed unmatched. The CDR3 totals 15 residues. CDR1 and CDR2 (germline): LNHDA, SQIVND (reference sequence). CDR3 residues: CASSILGQGSHEQYF. In DNA, the CDR3 is TGTGCCAGTAGTATTCTCGGACAGGGGAGCCACGAGCAGTACTTC.

The chain recombines TRBV6-1 with TRBJ1-2, with no clear D. V was trimmed by 1 base and J by 7 bases, leaving 7 bases between them. Germline V lookup: CDR1 MNHNS, CDR2 SASEGT. The CDR3 contains 12 residues. This CDR3 is CASSEGAGGYTF. The CDR3 DNA is TGTGCCAGCAGTGAAGGCGCCGGTGGCTACACCTTC.

This chain uses TRBV5-1 with TRBJ1-2; D call uncertain. CDR1 and CDR2 from the germline V gene are SGHRS and YFSETQ. V lost 1 base, J lost 5 bases, and 18 bases lay in between. The CDR3 covers 16 residues. The CDR3 coding sequence is TGCGCCAGCAGCTTGTATTGGGAGACACAATCTTATGGCTACACCTTC. As protein: CASSLYWETQSYGYTF.

J is TRBJ2-7 and V is TRBV30; D uncertain. The CDR3 contains 11 residues. The V and J ends lost 5 bases and 0 bases respectively, with 5 bases between them. Germline loops: CDR1 GTSNPN, CDR2 SVGIG (reference sequence). The CDR3 DNA follows: TGTGCCTGGGGTAGCTCCTACGAGCAGTACTTC. Protein product: CAWGSSYEQYF.

The V call is TRBV5-1, the J call TRBJ1-1, with 7 nucleotides matching TRBD1. This CDR3 region has 16 residues. CDR1 SGHRS and CDR2 YFSETQ come from the germline V gene. Trimming at V came to 4 bases and at J to 0 bases, leaving 9 bases not matched to a gene. CDR3 sequence (DNA): TGCGCCAGCAGCCATCGGGACAGTAGCATGAACACTGAAGCTTTCTTT. Translation: CASSHRDSSMNTEAFF.

The J gene is TRBJ2-1, the V gene TRBV2, with 11 nucleotides matching TRBD2. This CDR3 region has 15 residues. V was clipped by 4 bases and J by 6 bases; unmatched bases: 5. CDR1 is SNHLY, CDR2 FYNNEI, per germline. The CDR3 bases are TGTGCCAGCAGTGGGGTACTAGCGGGAGCCAATGAGCAGTTCTTC. Translating it yields CASSGVLAGANEQFF.

This rearrangement joins TRBV6-9 to TRBJ2-7; no firm D call. Between the trimmed V and J ends, which lost 8 bases and 0 bases, there was a span of 14 bases. The CDR3 loop spans 14 amino acids. The germline V gene encodes CDR1 MNHGY and CDR2 SVAAGI. The CDR3 DNA sequence: TGTGCCAGCTGCCCTGGCCACCTCTCCTACGAGCAGTACTTC. Translated: CASCPGHLSYEQYF.